The 15 T cell receptor beta chains below all came from one sample that was sequenced in a study of CD8+CD57+ T cells in acquired aplastic anemia. Researchers used genomic DNA as the template to profile TCR beta VDJ and CDR3. TCRdb independently ran MiXCR on the reads; one entry per CDR3 protein. The repertoire holds roughly 100,000 distinct CDR3 sequences, with 55% to 70% as singletons. An expansion of CD8+CD57+ cells by flow cytometry had been shown in patients chosen for sequencing. The sequenced sample was sorted CD4+, CD8+, or CD8+CD57+ T cells (not recorded which) from PBMCs. These receptors all come from a human donor with aplastic anemia.

This clonotype came up many times. The V and J genes are TRBV11-2 and TRBJ1-2; no reliable D call. Trimming took off 5 bases at V and 5 bases at J, with 21 bases between the two ends. Looked up from germline, CDR1 is SGHAT and CDR2 is FQNNGV. CDR3 length equals 16 residues. The CDR3 sequence is CASSENPPTRVYGYTF. CDR3 nucleotides: TGTGCCAGCAGCGAGAACCCCCCGACTCGAGTGTATGGCTACACCTTC.

This clonotype showed up just once. The rearrangement joins TRBV7-8 to TRBJ1-2; D is uncertain. The CDR3 is made up of 15 amino acids. V was clipped by 0 bases and J by 8 bases, with 16 bases between them. Germline CDR1 is SGHVS and CDR2 is FQNEAQ. CDR3 region: CASSLALTGSVGYTF. Here the CDR3 DNA reads TGTGCCAGCAGCTTAGCGCTAACCGGGAGTGTAGGCTACACCTTC.

The chain combines TRBV5-1 with TRBJ2-3; 7 nucleotides align to TRBD1. CDR3 length equals 12 residues. Per the germline V gene, CDR1 is SGHRS and CDR2 is YFSETQ. V was clipped by 5 bases and J by 6 bases; unmatched bases: 3. The CDR3 reads CASRGTADTQYF. The CDR3 DNA is TGCGCCAGCAGGGGGACAGCGGATACGCAGTATTTT.

The genes are TRBV5-1 and TRBJ2-7; TRBD2 is a possible D gene (6 bases). Trimming cost V 0 bases and J 6 bases, with 10 bases left between them. The CDR3 loop spans 13 amino acids. Germline CDR1 and CDR2: SGHRS and YFSETQ. The CDR3 spells CASSLGFGGEQYF. CDR3 nucleotides: TGCGCCAGCAGCTTGGGTTTCGGGGGCGAGCAGTACTTC.

The chain couples TRBV5-1 to TRBJ1-2; D may be TRBD1 (6 bases). V shed 0 bases and J shed 7 bases, with 13 bases lying between them. The CDR3 contains 14 residues. Germline assignment: CDR1 SGHRS and CDR2 YFSETQ. CDR3 sequence (DNA): TGCGCCAGCAGCTTGGATCAGGGGAGCGCTGGCTACACCTTC. The encoded protein is CASSLDQGSAGYTF. Drawing the rest from reference TRBV5-1 and TRBJ1-2, the complete variable domain is KAGVTQTPRYLIKTRGQQVTLSCSPISGHRSVSWYQQTPGQGLQFLFEYFSETQRNKGNFPGRFSGRQFSNSRSEMNVSTLELGDSALYLCASSLDQGSAGYTFGSGTRLTVV.

Only a few counts were recorded for this clonotype. This chain connects TRBV25-1 to TRBJ1-4; 11 positions agree with TRBD1. CDR3 length: 17 amino acids. The V gene's germline CDR1 is MGHDK and CDR2 SYGVNS. J was trimmed by 3 bases and V by 2 bases; bases with no gene match: 5. CDR3 region: CASSEGTGGLANEKLFF. Written as DNA, the CDR3 is TGTGCCAGCAGTGAAGGGACAGGGGGATTAGCTAATGAAAAACTGTTTTTT.

This chain connects TRBV12-3 or TRBV12-4 to TRBJ1-3; 9 nucleotides line up with TRBD1. The ends lost 2 bases at V and 4 bases at J; junction bases unmatched: 6. This CDR3 comprises 16 residues. This CDR3 is CASSLITGGAGNTIYF. CDR3 DNA sequence: TGTGCCAGCAGTTTAATTACAGGGGGCGCCGGAAACACCATATATTTT.

The chain combines TRBV19 with TRBJ1-2, with 7 nucleotides matching TRBD1. The CDR3 loop spans 15 amino acids. Per the germline V gene, CDR1 is LNHDA and CDR2 is SQIVND (reference sequence). Trimming removed 9 bases from V and 7 bases from J; junction bases left unmatched: 17. CDR3 residues: CASNPTEDRSFGYTF. CDR3 in DNA: TGTGCCAGCAACCCAACTGAGGACAGGTCTTTTGGCTACACCTTC.

V usage is TRBV20-1 and J usage is TRBJ2-3; D perhaps matches TRBD2 (6 bases). CDR3 length equals 15 residues. Trimming removed 2 bases from V and 8 bases from J, with 20 bases in between. Germline V gene lookup returns CDR1 DFQATT and CDR2 SNEGSKA (reference sequence). The CDR3 region is CSARYRDSNNRTQYF. In nucleotides, the CDR3 is TGCAGTGCTAGATATCGGGACTCAAACAACCGTACGCAGTATTTT.

The table lists this clonotype with a few counts. The chain employs TRBV6-4 and TRBJ2-1; D might be TRBD2 (5 bases). Trimming removed 0 bases from V and 10 bases from J, with 13 bases in between. CDR1 is MRHNA, CDR2 SNTAGT, per germline. The CDR3 is 14 residues long. CDR3 in DNA: TGTGCCAGCAGTGACTCGATTGAAACGGGGGAGCAGTTCTTC. As protein: CASSDSIETGEQFF.

CDR3 protein: CSAILAGGRSTEAFF. As DNA, the CDR3 is TGCAGTGCTATATTAGCAGGGGGCCGAAGTACTGAAGCTTTCTTT. The genes are TRBV20-1 and TRBJ1-1; 8 bases map to TRBD1. The CDR3 sequence is 15 residues long. V gave up 4 bases and J gave up 5 bases; unmatched junction bases: 12. Germline V gene lookup returns CDR1 DFQATT and CDR2 SNEGSKA (reference sequence).

In DNA, the CDR3 is TGTGCCATCAGGCACCCAGCCCGGGATACGCAGTATTTT. As protein: CAIRHPARDTQYF. This sequence joins TRBV10-3 and TRBJ2-3; D gene unclear. This CDR3 spans 13 amino acids. Germline values: CDR1 ENHRY, CDR2 SYGVKD. V was shortened by 6 bases and J by 6 bases, with 13 bases between the two germline ends.

The V gene is TRBV12-3 or TRBV12-4, the J gene TRBJ2-7, with TRBD2 as a possible D gene (6 bases). V was cut by 0 bases and J by 4 bases, with 13 bases left in between. The length of the CDR3 is 15 residues. Here the CDR3 reads CASSLARGRGYEQYF. The CDR3 nucleotides read TGTGCCAGCAGTTTAGCGCGGGGCAGAGGTTACGAGCAGTACTTC.

The chain is built from TRBV7-2 and TRBJ1-5; no definite D call. Per germline, CDR1 SGHTA and CDR2 FQGNSA. V lost 1 base to trimming and J lost 9 bases, with 7 bases between them. The CDR3 has 12 residues. CDR3 region: CASSLGGRPQHF. Written as DNA, the CDR3 is TGTGCCAGCAGCTTAGGAGGACGGCCCCAGCATTTT.

The CDR3 DNA is TGCAGTGCTCTCCACCCCCTCCAGGATGGCTACACCTTC. Translation gives CSALHPLQDGYTF. This chain links TRBV20-1 with TRBJ1-2; D not resolved. V lost 5 bases to trimming and J lost 6 bases, with 16 bases between them. The CDR3 is 13 amino acids. The V gene's germline CDR1 is DFQATT and CDR2 SNEGSKA (reference sequence).